This T cell receptor (beta chain) was retrieved from a study of early T cells in non-severe SARS-CoV-2 infection. Points from the study as a whole: A preference for anti-spike CD8 responses marked VDJdb matching, which missed private and CD4 specificities.

Losses at the gene ends were 3 bases for V and 6 bases for J; bases not matched to a gene: 9. The V gene's germline CDR1 is SGDLS and CDR2 YYNGEE. The CDR3 has 15 residues. TCRdb ran MiXCR on the 5' RACE reads and lists one entry per CDR3 protein. The table includes roughly 20,000 distinct CDR3 sequences, about 3.7% detected once. This clonotype was seen ten or more times. Antigen specificity is unknown. Material for sequencing was whole blood. The chain employs TRBV9 and TRBJ2-7, with 10 bases that match TRBD1. The receptor's source is an adult who was a healthcare worker with PCR-confirmed SARS-CoV-2 infection or an uninfected control (not recorded which). The CDR3 DNA sequence: TGTGCCAGCAGCGCGACAGGGGGCCCCCTTGGCGAGCAGTACTTC. Protein product: CASSATGGPLGEQYF.